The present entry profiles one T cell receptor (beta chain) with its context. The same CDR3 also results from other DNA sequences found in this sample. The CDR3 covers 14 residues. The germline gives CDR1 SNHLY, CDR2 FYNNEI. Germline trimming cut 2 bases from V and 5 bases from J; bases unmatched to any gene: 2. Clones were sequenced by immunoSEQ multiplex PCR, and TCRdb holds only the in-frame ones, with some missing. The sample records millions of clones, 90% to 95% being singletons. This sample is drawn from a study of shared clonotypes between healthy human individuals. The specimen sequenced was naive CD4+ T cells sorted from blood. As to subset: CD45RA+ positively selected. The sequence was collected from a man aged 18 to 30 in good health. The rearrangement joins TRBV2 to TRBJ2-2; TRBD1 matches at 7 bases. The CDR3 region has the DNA TGTGCCAGCAGTGAACAGGGGGTAACCGGGGAGCTGTTTTTT. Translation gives CASSEQGVTGELFF.